This T cell receptor (beta chain) was recovered during a study of blood T cell repertoires in COVID-19. This clone was picked up a small number of times. The germline V gene encodes CDR1 MNHNS and CDR2 SASEGT. The CDR3 is 16 amino acids. Trimming took 4 bases from V and 4 from J; bases not matched to a gene: 8. Some clones are missing from TCRdb's copy, which holds only in-frame ones; the method was immunoSEQ multiplex PCR. The data contain about 380,000 clones, less than 85% of them singletons. The receptor was derived from a woman between 18 and 30 years old with acute or convalescent COVID-19. The sequencing input was peripheral blood. The chain links TRBV6-1 to TRBJ1-2, with 11 positions matching TRBD1. CDR3 sequence: CASSAIRTGGSYGYTF. The DNA for the CDR3 is TGTGCCAGCAGTGCCATCCGGACAGGGGGCTCCTATGGCTACACCTTC.